Listed below are T cell receptor beta chains from one sample, sequenced in a study of blood T cell repertoires in COVID-19. Produced via immunoSEQ multiplex PCR; TCRdb's table is partial and in-frame only. Seen here are around 200,000 clones, about 80% observed once, and the top ten hold approximately 15%. Sequenced sample: peripheral blood. The receptor source for this set is a man younger than 45 with active or convalescent COVID-19. Each CDR3 is given with its conserved first and last residue. A D gene is named only where the DNA matches it firmly. For some rows the clone size is stated as once, few or many, or as a class when expanded; others skip it.

abundance	v_gene	j_gene	d_gene	CDR3nt	CDR3aa
-	TRBV5-1	TRBJ2-3	TRBD1	TGCGCCAGCAGCGTCCGGGGACAGGGGTCGACAGATACGCAGTATTTT	CASSVRGQGSTDTQYF
-	TRBV4-3	TRBJ1-5	-	TGCGCCAGCAGCCAAGGGGGCAGCAATCAGCCCCAGCATTTT	CASSQGGSNQPQHF
once	TRBV11-2	TRBJ2-6	TRBD1	TGTGCCAGCAGCTTACCTGGACAGGGGCTAGCTGGGGCCAACGTCCTGACTTTC	CASSLPGQGLAGANVLTF
-	TRBV12-3/TRBV12-4	TRBJ2-3	-	TGTGCCAGCAGCCCAGGGTCCCCAGATACGCAGTATTTT	CASSPGSPDTQYF
-	TRBV6-8	TRBJ1-1	-	TGTGCCAGCAGTTTCGACAGGAACACTGAAGCTTTCTTT	CASSFDRNTEAFF
-	TRBV11-2	TRBJ2-7	-	TGTGCCAGCAGCTCCCACAGCGGAGCCTACGAGCAGTACTTC	CASSSHSGAYEQYF
-	TRBV24-1	TRBJ1-5	TRBD1	TGTGCCACCAGTGATGGGGGACAGGGGCGGAATCAGCCCCAGCATTTT	CATSDGGQGRNQPQHF
-	TRBV9	TRBJ1-6	-	TGTGCCAGCAGCTTGGAGGGTCTCGGGTCACCCCTCCACTTT	CASSLEGLGSPLHF
many	TRBV6-5	TRBJ1-1	TRBD1	TGTGCCAGCAACAGGGGGGACACTGAAGCTTTCTTT	CASNRGDTEAFF
-	TRBV5-1	TRBJ1-1	-	TGCGCCAGCAGCCCGGTTCTTCGGGGCACTGAAGCTTTCTTT	CASSPVLRGTEAFF
-	TRBV11-2	TRBJ1-2	TRBD1	TGTGCCAGCCAGCCTGAACAGGGGAACTATGGCTACACCTTC	CASQPEQGNYGYTF
-	TRBV6-1	TRBJ1-5	TRBD1	TGTGCCAGCAGTGAGAGGGGGACAGGTCGGGGTCAGCCCCAGCATTTT	CASSERGTGRGQPQHF
-	TRBV18	TRBJ1-2	TRBD1	TGTGCCAGCTCACCAGGGACAGGGGCCTATGGCTACACCTTC	CASSPGTGAYGYTF
-	TRBV28	TRBJ1-1	-	TGTGCCAGCATCAGTGGGGCCGGATGGGCCACTGAAGCTTTCTTT	CASISGAGWATEAFF
-	TRBV10-2	TRBJ2-5	TRBD2	TGCGCCAGCGCCCGGCGGGGGGGCCAAGAGACCCAGTACTTC	CASARRGGQETQYF
-	TRBV5-6	TRBJ1-3	-	TGTGCCAGCAGCTTGATCAGGGGTGTGTATACTGGAAACACCATATATTTT	CASSLIRGVYTGNTIYF
few	TRBV3-1/TRBV3-2	TRBJ1-6	TRBD1	TGTGCCAGCAACCCAGGGGGGCGTCACTCACCCCTCCACTTT	CASNPGGRHSPLHF
-	TRBV6-4	TRBJ2-1	TRBD2	TGTGCCAGCAGTGCGCTAGCGGGGACCTACAATGAGCAGTTCTTC	CASSALAGTYNEQFF
-	TRBV5-5	TRBJ2-5	TRBD1	TGTGCCAGCACCCTTACCGGGGACAGGGGAGGGGAGACCCAGTACTTC	CASTLTGDRGGETQYF
-	TRBV7-8	TRBJ1-1	TRBD1	TGTGCCAGCAGCTTAGGACAGGGGAGGCACACTGAAGCTTTCTTT	CASSLGQGRHTEAFF
once	TRBV5-6	TRBJ2-3	TRBD2	TGTGCCAGCAGCACCATACTAGCGGGGGGAAGGGATACGCAGTATTTT	CASSTILAGGRDTQYF
-	TRBV19	TRBJ1-1	-	TGTGCCAGTAGTATAGGGGCGGGGAACACTGAAGCTTTCTTT	CASSIGAGNTEAFF
-	TRBV18	TRBJ2-2	TRBD2	TGTGCCAGCTCACCTCGCACTCTAGCGGGCTCGAACACCGGGGAGCTGTTTTTT	CASSPRTLAGSNTGELFF
-	TRBV11-3	TRBJ2-4	-	TGTGCCAGCAGCCCGCCAGGGTTTTTGAACATTCAGTACTTC	CASSPPGFLNIQYF
-	TRBV15	TRBJ2-5	-	TGTGCCACCAGCATGAGGCATCAAGAGACCCAGTACTTC	CATSMRHQETQYF
-	TRBV28	TRBJ1-1	TRBD1	TGTGCCAGCAGTTCGGGCAGGGGGACTGAAGCTTTCTTT	CASSSGRGTEAFF
-	TRBV15	TRBJ2-1	TRBD2	TGTGCCACCAGCAGACCGGGACTAGCGGGGGGGCCCGTCTACAATGAGCAGTTCTTC	CATSRPGLAGGPVYNEQFF
few	TRBV28	TRBJ1-1	TRBD1	TGTGCCACCCTGGACAGGGCCGTATTGAAAGCTTTCTTT	CATLDRAVLKAFF
-	TRBV19	TRBJ1-1	-	TGTGCCAGTAAGGGCTTGGCGAGGGGAGGCACTGAAGCTTTCTTT	CASKGLARGGTEAFF
-	TRBV2	TRBJ1-6	TRBD1	TGTGCCAGCATCGGACAGGCGGCCTCGCTCCTTAATTCACCCCTCCACTTT	CASIGQAASLLNSPLHF
-	TRBV25-1	TRBJ2-4	-	TGTGCCAGCAGTGAATCTAGGTCGGCCAAAAACATTCAGTACTTC	CASSESRSAKNIQYF
-	TRBV5-1	TRBJ2-7	-	TGCGCCAGCAGCTCCGCCGGCCCACAGGCGACCTACGAGCAGTACTTC	CASSSAGPQATYEQYF
-	TRBV19	TRBJ2-7	-	TGTGCCAGTACCGCGTCCCGGGACGGGGGCTACGAGCAGTACTTC	CASTASRDGGYEQYF
-	TRBV6-5	TRBJ2-7	-	TGTGCCAGCAGTTACAACGCAGGGCCCTCGGAGCAGTACTTC	CASSYNAGPSEQYF
-	TRBV30	TRBJ2-3	TRBD2	TGTGCCTGGAGTGTTAAACGGACTAGCGGGAACACAGATACGCAGTATTTT	CAWSVKRTSGNTDTQYF
-	TRBV19	TRBJ2-1	-	TGTGCCAGTACCTCGCCAAGAGGCAATGAGCAGTTCTTC	CASTSPRGNEQFF
few	TRBV19	TRBJ1-5	TRBD1	TGTGCCAGTAGTATAGGACAGGGAGGCAATCAGCCCCAGCATTTT	CASSIGQGGNQPQHF